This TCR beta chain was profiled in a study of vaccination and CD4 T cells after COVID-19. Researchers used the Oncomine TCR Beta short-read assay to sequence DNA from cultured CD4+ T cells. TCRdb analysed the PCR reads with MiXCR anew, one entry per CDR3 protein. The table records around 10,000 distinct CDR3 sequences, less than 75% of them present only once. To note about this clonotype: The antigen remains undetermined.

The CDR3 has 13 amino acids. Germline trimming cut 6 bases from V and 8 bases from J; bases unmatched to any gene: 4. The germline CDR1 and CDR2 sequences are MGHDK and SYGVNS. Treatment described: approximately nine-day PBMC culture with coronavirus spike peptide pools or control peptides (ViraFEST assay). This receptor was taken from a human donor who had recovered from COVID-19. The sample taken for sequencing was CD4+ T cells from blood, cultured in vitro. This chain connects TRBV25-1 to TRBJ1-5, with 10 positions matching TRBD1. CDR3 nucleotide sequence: TGTGCCAGCAGCGGGACAGGGGTGAAGCCCCAGCATTTT. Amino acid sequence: CASSGTGVKPQHF.